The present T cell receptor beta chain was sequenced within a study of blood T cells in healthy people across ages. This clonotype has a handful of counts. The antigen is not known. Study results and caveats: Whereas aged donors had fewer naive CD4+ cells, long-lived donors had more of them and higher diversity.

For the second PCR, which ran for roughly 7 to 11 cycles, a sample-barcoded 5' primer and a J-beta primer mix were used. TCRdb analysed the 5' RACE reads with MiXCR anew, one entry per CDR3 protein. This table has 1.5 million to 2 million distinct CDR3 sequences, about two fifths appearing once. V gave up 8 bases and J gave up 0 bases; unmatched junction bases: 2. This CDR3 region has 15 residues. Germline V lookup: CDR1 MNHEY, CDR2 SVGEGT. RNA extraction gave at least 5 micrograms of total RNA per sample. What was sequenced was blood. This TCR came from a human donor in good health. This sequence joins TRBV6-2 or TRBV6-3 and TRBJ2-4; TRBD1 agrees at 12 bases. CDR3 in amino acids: CASRDRGRAKNIQYF. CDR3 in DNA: TGTGCCAGCCGGGACAGGGGGCGAGCCAAAAACATTCAGTACTTC.